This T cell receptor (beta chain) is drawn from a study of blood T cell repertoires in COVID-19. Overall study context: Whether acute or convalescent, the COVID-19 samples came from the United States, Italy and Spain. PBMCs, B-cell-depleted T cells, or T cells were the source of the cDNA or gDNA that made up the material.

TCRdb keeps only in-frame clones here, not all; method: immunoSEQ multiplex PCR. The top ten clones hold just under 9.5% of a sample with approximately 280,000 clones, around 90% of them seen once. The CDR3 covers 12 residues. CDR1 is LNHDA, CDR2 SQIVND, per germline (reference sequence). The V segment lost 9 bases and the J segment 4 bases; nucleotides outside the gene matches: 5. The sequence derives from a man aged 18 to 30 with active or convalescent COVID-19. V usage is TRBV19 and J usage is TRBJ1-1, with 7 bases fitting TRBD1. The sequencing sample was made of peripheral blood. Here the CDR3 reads CASIQGVTEAFF. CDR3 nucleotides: TGTGCCAGCATTCAGGGGGTCACTGAAGCTTTCTTT.